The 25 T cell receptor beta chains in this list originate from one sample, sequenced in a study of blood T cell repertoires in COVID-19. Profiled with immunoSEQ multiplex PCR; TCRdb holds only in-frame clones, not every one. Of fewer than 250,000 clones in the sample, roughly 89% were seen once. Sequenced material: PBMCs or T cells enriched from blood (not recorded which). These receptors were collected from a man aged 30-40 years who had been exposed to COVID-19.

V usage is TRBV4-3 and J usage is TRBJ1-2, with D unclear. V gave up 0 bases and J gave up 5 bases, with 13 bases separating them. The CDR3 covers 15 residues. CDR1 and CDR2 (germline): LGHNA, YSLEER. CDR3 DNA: TGCGCCAGCAGCCAAGATCCCTCCAGGTTATATGGCTACACCTTC. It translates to CASSQDPSRLYGYTF.

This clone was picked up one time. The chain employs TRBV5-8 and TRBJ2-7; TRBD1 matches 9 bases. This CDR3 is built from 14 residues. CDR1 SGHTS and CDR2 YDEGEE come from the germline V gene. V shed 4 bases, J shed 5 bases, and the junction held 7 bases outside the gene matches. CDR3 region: CASSTDRGRNEQYF. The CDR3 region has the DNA TGTGCCAGCAGCACCGACAGGGGGAGAAACGAGCAGTACTTC. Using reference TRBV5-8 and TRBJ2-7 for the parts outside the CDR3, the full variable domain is EAGVTQSPTHLIKTRGQQATLRCSPISGHTSVYWYQQALGLGLQFLLWYDEGEERNRGNFPPRFSGRQFPNYSSELNVNALELEDSALYLCASSTDRGRNEQYFGPGTRLTVT.

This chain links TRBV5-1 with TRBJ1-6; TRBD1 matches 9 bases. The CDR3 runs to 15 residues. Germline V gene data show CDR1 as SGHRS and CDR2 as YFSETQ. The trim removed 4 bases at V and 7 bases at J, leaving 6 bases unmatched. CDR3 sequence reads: CASSLGQGGNSPLHF. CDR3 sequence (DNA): TGCGCCAGCAGCCTGGGACAGGGAGGCAATTCACCCCTCCACTTT.

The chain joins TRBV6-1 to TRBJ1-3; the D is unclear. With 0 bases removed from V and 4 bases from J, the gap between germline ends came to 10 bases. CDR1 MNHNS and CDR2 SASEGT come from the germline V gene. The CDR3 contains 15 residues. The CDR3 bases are TGTGCCAGCAGTGAAGCCGCGAGGGTAGGAAACACCATATATTTT. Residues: CASSEAARVGNTIYF.

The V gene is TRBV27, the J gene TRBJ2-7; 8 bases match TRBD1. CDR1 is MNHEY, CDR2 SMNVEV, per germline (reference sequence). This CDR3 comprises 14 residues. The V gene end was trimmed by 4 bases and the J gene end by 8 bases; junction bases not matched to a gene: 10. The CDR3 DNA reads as TGTGCCAGCAGTTCGCCGGGACAGGAGGCCCAGCAGTACTTC. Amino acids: CASSSPGQEAQQYF.

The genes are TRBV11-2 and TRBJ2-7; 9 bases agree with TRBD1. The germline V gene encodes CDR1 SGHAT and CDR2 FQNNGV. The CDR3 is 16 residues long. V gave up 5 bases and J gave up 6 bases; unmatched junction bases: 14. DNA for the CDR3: TGTGCCAGCAGCATTAACAACTACAGGGGGCAGGGCGAGCAGTACTTC. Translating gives CASSINNYRGQGEQYF.

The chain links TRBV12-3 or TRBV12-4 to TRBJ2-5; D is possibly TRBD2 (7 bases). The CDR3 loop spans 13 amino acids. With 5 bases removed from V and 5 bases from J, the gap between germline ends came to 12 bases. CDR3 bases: TGTGCCAGCAGTGGGGGGGGGCCCGAGACCCAGTACTTC. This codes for CASSGGGPETQYF.

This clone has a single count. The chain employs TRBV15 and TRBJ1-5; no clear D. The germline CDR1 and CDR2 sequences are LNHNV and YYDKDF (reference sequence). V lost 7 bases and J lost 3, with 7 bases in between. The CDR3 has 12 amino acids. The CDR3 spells CATTRDNQPQHF. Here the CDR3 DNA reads TGTGCCACCACTCGGGACAATCAGCCCCAGCATTTT.

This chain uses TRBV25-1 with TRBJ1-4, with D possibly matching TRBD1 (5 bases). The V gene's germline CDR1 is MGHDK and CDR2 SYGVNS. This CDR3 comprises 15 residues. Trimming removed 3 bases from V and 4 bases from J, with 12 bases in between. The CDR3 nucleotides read TGTGCCAGCAGTGATCCGGGCAGGGATAATGAAAAACTGTTTTTT. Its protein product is CASSDPGRDNEKLFF.

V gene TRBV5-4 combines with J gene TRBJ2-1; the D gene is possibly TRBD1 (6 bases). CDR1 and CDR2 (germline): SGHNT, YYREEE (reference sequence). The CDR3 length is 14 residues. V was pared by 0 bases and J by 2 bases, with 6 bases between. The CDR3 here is CASSLGQAYNEQFF. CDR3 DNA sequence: TGTGCCAGCAGCTTGGGACAGGCCTACAATGAGCAGTTCTTC.

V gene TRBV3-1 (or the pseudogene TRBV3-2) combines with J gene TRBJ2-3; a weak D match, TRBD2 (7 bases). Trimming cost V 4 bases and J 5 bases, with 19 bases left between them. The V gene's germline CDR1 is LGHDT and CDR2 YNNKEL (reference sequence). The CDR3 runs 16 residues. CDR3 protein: CASSLGGGYSGDTQYF. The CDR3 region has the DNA TGTGCCAGCAGCCTAGGGGGGGGTTATAGCGGAGATACGCAGTATTTT.

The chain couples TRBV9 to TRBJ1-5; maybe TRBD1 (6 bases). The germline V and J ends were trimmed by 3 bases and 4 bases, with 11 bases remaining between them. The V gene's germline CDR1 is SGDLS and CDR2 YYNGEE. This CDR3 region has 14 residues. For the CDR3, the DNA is TGTGCCAGCAGCGGGACAGCAAAAAATCAGCCCCAGCATTTT. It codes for CASSGTAKNQPQHF.

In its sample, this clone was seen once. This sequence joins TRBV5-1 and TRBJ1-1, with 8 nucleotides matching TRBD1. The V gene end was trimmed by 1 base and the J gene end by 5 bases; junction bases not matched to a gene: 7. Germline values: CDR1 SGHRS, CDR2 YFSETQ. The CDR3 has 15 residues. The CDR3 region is CASSLSGQGSTEAFF. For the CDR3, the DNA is TGCGCCAGCAGCTTGTCTGGACAGGGATCAACTGAAGCTTTCTTT.

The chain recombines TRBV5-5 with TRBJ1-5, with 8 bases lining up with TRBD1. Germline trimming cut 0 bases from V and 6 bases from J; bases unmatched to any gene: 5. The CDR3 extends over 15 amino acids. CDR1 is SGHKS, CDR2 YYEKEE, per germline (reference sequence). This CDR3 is CASSLGQGAAQPQHF. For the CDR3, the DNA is TGTGCCAGCAGCTTGGGGCAGGGGGCCGCTCAGCCCCAGCATTTT.

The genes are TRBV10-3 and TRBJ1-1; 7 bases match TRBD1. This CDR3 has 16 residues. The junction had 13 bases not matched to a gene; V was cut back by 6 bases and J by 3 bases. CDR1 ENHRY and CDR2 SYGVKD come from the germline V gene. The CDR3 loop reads CAIRDQMTGRYTEAFF. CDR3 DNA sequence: TGTGCCATCAGGGACCAGATGACAGGGAGGTACACTGAAGCTTTCTTT.

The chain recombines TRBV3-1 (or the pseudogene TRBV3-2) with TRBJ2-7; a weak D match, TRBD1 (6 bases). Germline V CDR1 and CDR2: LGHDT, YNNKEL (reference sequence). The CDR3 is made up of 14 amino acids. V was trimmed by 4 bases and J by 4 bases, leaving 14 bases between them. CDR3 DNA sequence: TGTGCCAGCAGCCCGACCGGGACACTATACGAGCAGTACTTC. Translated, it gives CASSPTGTLYEQYF.

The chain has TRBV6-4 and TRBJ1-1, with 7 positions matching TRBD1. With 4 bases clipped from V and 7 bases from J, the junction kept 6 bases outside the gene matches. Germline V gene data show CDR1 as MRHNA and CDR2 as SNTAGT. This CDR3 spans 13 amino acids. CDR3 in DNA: TGTGCCAGCAGTGTGAGCAGGGGGTATGAAGCTTTCTTT. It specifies CASSVSRGYEAFF.

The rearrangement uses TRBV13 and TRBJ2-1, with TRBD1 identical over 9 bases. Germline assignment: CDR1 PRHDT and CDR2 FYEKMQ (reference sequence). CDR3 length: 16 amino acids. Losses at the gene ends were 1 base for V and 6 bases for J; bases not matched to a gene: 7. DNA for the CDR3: TGTGCCAGCAGCTTAGCGGGGACAGGGAGACCCAATGAGCAGTTCTTC. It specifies CASSLAGTGRPNEQFF. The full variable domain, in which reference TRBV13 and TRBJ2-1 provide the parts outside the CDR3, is AAGVIQSPRHLIKEKRETATLKCYPIPRHDTVYWYQQGPGQDPQFLISFYEKMQSDKGSIPDRFSAQQFSDYHSELNMSSLELGDSALYFCASSLAGTGRPNEQFFGPGTRLTVL.

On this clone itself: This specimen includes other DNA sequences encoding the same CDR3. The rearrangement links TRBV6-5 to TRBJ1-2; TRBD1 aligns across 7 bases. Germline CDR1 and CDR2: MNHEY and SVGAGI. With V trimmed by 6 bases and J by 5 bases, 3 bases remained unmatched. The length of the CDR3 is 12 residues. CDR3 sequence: CASSPGGYGYTF. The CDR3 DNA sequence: TGTGCCAGCAGCCCAGGGGGTTATGGCTACACCTTC.

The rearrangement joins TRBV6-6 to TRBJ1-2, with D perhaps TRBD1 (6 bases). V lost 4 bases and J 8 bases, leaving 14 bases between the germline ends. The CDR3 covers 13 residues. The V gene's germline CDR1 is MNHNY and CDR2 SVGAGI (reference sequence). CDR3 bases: TGTGCCAGCAGTTCCACAGGGAATCGCGGCTACACCTTC. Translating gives CASSSTGNRGYTF.

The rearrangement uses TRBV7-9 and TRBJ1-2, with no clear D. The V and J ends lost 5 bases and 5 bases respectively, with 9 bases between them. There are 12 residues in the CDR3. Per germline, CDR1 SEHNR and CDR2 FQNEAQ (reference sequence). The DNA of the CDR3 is TGTGCCAGCAGCGGCCGCCCGTATGGCTACACCTTC. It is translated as CASSGRPYGYTF.

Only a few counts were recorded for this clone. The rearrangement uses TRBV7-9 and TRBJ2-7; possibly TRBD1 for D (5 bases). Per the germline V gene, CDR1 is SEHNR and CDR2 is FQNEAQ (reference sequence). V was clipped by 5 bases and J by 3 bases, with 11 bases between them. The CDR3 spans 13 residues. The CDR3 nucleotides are TGTGCCAGCAGCACTCCTAGGGGCTACGAGCAGTACTTC. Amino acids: CASSTPRGYEQYF.

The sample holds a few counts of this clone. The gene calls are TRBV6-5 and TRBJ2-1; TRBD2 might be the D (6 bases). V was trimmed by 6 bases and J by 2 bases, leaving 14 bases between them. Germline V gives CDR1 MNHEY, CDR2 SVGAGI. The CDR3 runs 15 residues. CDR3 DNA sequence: TGTGCCAGCAGAAGCTGGGACTCCACCTACAATGAGCAGTTCTTC. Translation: CASRSWDSTYNEQFF.

The CDR3 region has the DNA TGTGCCAGCAGTTACCCGGGACAGGGGCAATATGGCTACACCTTC. Protein sequence: CASSYPGQGQYGYTF. The chain is built from TRBV6-5 and TRBJ1-2, with TRBD1 identical over 10 bases. The V segment lost 2 bases and the J segment 5 bases; nucleotides outside the gene matches: 5. The CDR3 runs 15 residues. Germline V gives CDR1 MNHEY, CDR2 SVGAGI.

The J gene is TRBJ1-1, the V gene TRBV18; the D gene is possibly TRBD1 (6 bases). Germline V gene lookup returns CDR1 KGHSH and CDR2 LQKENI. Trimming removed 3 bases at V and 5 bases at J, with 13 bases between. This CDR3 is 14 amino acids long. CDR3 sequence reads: CASSPVGAETEAFF. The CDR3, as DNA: TGTGCCAGCTCACCCGTGGGGGCCGAAACTGAAGCTTTCTTT.